The present T cell receptor beta chain was sequenced within a study of blood T cell repertoires in COVID-19. Study-wide context: Samples of COVID-19 (acute and convalescent) were obtained from the United States, Italy and Spain. The cDNA or gDNA used as material had been derived from T cells, B-cell-depleted T cells, or PBMCs.

As originally analysed: Scientists estimated how many nucleated cells there were by amplifying reference gene primers. Data came from immunoSEQ multiplex PCR; TCRdb stores just in-frame clones and leaves some out. V and J calls plus clone size are reproduced from that table; the DNA served to infer D and trimming. The sample lists 45,000 or so clones, 70% to 90% occurring once. Trimming cost V 3 bases and J 7 bases; bases outside gene matches: 8. The CDR3 contains 17 residues. Germline V lookup: CDR1 LNHDA, CDR2 SQIVND (reference sequence). The rearrangement uses TRBV19 and TRBJ2-1; 14 bases are shared with TRBD2. The clonotype was recovered from a human donor in a cohort sampled during active COVID-19. The specimen sequenced was peripheral blood. The CDR3 reads CASSIATSGGASNEQFF. In DNA, the CDR3 is TGTGCCAGTAGTATTGCGACTAGCGGGGGGGCCTCAAATGAGCAGTTCTTC.